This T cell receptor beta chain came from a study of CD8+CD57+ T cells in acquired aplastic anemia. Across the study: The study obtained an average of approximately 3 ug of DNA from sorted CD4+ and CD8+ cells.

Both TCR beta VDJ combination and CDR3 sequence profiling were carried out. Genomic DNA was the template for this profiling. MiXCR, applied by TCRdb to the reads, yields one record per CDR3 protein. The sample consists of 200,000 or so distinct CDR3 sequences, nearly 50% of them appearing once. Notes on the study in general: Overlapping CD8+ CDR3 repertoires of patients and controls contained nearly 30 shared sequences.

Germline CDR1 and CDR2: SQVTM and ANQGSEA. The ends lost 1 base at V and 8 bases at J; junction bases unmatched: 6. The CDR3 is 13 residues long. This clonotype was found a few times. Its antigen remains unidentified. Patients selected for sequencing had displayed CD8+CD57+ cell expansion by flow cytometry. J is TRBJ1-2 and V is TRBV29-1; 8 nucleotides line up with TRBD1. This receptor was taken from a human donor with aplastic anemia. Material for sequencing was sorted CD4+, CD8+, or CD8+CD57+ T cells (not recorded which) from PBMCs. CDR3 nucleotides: TGCAGCGTTGAAGGCCAGGGGGCAAGGGGCTACACCTTC. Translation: CSVEGQGARGYTF. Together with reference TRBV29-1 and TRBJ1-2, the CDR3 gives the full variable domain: SAVISQKPSRDICQRGTSLTIQCQVDSQVTMMFWYRQQPGQSLTLIATANQGSEATYESGFVIDKFPISRPNLTFSTLTVSNMSPEDSSIYLCSVEGQGARGYTFGSGTRLTVV.